The 19 T cell receptor beta chains below come from one sample, sequenced in a study of PD-1 blockade in classical Hodgkin lymphoma. Using immunoSEQ multiplex PCR, the repertoire was profiled, and TCRdb retains in-frame clones only, with some absent. The sample yields about 30,000 clones, about 71% seen once. Every patient relapsed after autologous stem cell transplantation, and brentuximab vedotin exposure varied. This specimen consisted of peripheral blood mononuclear cells (PBMCs), obtained before the second cycle of nivolumab. The receptors shown here come from a human donor with classical Hodgkin lymphoma.

Concerning this clone itself: This same CDR3 is encoded by further DNA sequences in the sample. V and J are TRBV30 and TRBJ2-1; 10 bases align to TRBD2. This CDR3 has 14 residues. The J segment lost 8 bases and the V segment lost 5 bases, leaving 9 bases of the junction unmatched. Germline-derived CDR1 and CDR2 are GTSNPN and SVGIG (reference sequence). The CDR3 coding sequence is TGTGCCTGGGGGAGCGGGGGGGCGGGAGATGAGCAGTTCTTC. It translates to CAWGSGGAGDEQFF.

The gene calls are TRBV19 and TRBJ2-5; 10 nucleotides agree with TRBD1. Germline CDR1 is LNHDA and CDR2 is SQIVND (reference sequence). The trim removed 3 bases at V and 6 bases at J, leaving 7 bases unmatched. The CDR3 sequence is 15 residues long. This CDR3 is CASSIMDRGRKTQYF. As DNA, the CDR3 is TGTGCCAGTAGTATTATGGACAGGGGGAGGAAGACCCAGTACTTC.

This chain connects TRBV6-6 to TRBJ2-7; 11 bases fit TRBD1. In germline, CDR1 is MNHNY, CDR2 SVGAGI (reference sequence). Trimming removed 2 bases from V and 5 bases from J; junction bases left unmatched: 2. This CDR3 comprises 14 residues. This CDR3 is CASSYPGQGDEQYF. The CDR3 DNA reads as TGTGCCAGCAGTTACCCGGGACAGGGGGACGAGCAGTACTTC.

The V call is TRBV11-2, the J call TRBJ2-5; TRBD1 or TRBD2 may be the D gene (6 bases each). This CDR3 spans 16 amino acids. Between the trimmed V and J ends, which lost 1 base and 1 base, there was a span of 13 bases. Looked up from germline, CDR1 is SGHAT and CDR2 is FQNNGV. CDR3 coding DNA: TGTGCCAGCAGCTTAGTATTAGGGGGACTCCAAGAGACCCAGTACTTC. Protein: CASSLVLGGLQETQYF.

The chain recombines TRBV5-1 with TRBJ1-2; D is unclear. The germline V gene encodes CDR1 SGHRS and CDR2 YFSETQ. The CDR3 length is 12 residues. The V end lost 3 bases, the J end lost 5 bases, and 8 bases lay between the germline ends. The CDR3 sequence: CASSSDSYGYTF. CDR3 nucleotide sequence: TGCGCCAGCAGCTCGGACTCATATGGCTACACCTTC.

This sequence joins TRBV5-6 and TRBJ1-3, with a possible D match to TRBD1 (6 bases). Germline V gene sequence: CDR1 SGHDT, CDR2 YYEEEE. The CDR3 consists of 14 residues. The V end was cut by 3 bases, the J end by 1 base, with 8 bases between. The chain's CDR3 is CASSSTGSGNTIYF. The DNA of the CDR3 is TGTGCCAGCAGCTCTACAGGGTCTGGAAACACCATATATTTT.

This clone was seen a few times. The rearrangement links TRBV30 to TRBJ2-7; 9 bases agree with TRBD1. V lost 2 bases to trimming and J lost 6 bases; unmatched junction nucleotides: 5. The CDR3 runs to 13 residues. Germline CDR1 reads GTSNPN; CDR2 reads SVGIG (reference sequence). The CDR3 DNA reads TGTGCCTGGAGTAGGGGGACAGGGAGCGAGCAGTACTTC. Translation: CAWSRGTGSEQYF.

This sequence joins TRBV9 and TRBJ2-2; 8 bases line up with TRBD2. The V gene end was trimmed by 0 bases and the J gene end by 6 bases; junction bases not matched to a gene: 4. This CDR3 spans 15 amino acids. The germline CDR1 and CDR2 sequences are SGDLS and YYNGEE. The CDR3 region has the DNA TGTGCCAGCAGCGTAGTGGCTAGCGGGCCCGGGGAGCTGTTTTTT. It encodes CASSVVASGPGELFF.

The V and J genes are TRBV7-9 and TRBJ2-7, with D perhaps TRBD1 (5 bases). CDR1 is SEHNR, CDR2 FQNEAQ, per germline (reference sequence). The CDR3 loop spans 15 amino acids. V shed 1 base and J shed 1 base, with 11 bases lying between them. CDR3 DNA sequence: TGTGCCAGCAGCTTAGTTAATCCAGGGTCCTACGAGCAGTACTTC. This encodes CASSLVNPGSYEQYF.

The chain couples TRBV27 to TRBJ2-7; possibly TRBD2 for D (7 bases). Germline CDR1 is MNHEY and CDR2 is SMNVEV (reference sequence). The V and J ends lost 6 bases and 7 bases respectively, with 13 bases between them. The CDR3 covers 12 residues. The CDR3 reads CASSTGRGEQYF. The CDR3 nucleotides read TGTGCCAGCAGCACAGGGAGGGGAGAGCAGTACTTC.

The chain carries TRBV10-2 and TRBJ1-2; D is perhaps TRBD1 (5 bases). The CDR3 sequence is 15 residues long. Germline assignment: CDR1 WSHSY and CDR2 SAAADI. Trimming took off 10 bases at V and 4 bases at J, with 22 bases between the two ends. CDR3 sequence: CATRFDRLRGYGYTF. CDR3 bases: TGCGCCACCCGCTTCGACAGACTCCGAGGCTATGGCTACACCTTC.

The chain recombines TRBV28 with TRBJ2-2; D is unclear. Germline CDR1 MDHEN, CDR2 SYDVKM. V lost 4 bases to trimming and J lost 0 bases, with 6 bases between them. The CDR3 length is 14 residues. The CDR3 spells CASSYPPNTGELFF. The CDR3 bases are TGTGCCAGCAGTTATCCTCCGAACACCGGGGAGCTGTTTTTT.

This clone appeared a few times. The chain couples TRBV6-5 to TRBJ2-7; the match to TRBD2 covers 7 bases. With 6 bases clipped from V and 1 base from J, the junction kept 9 bases outside the gene matches. CDR1 and CDR2 (germline): MNHEY, SVGAGI. This CDR3 region has 15 residues. CDR3 sequence (DNA): TGTGCCAGCAGAGGGGAGCGGGACGGTTCCTACGAGCAGTACTTC. Translation gives CASRGERDGSYEQYF.

The chain combines TRBV15 with TRBJ2-3; no definite D call. CDR1 LNHNV and CDR2 YYDKDF come from the germline V gene (reference sequence). This CDR3 contains 14 residues. Trimming removed 3 bases at V and 2 bases at J, with 9 bases between. CDR3 protein: CATSRGSDTDTQYF. The CDR3 DNA reads as TGTGCCACCAGCAGGGGGTCGGACACAGATACGCAGTATTTT. The full variable domain, its missing parts supplied by reference TRBV15 and TRBJ2-3, is DAMVIQNPRYQVTQFGKPVTLSCSQTLNHNVMYWYQQKSSQAPKLLFHYYDKDFNNEADTPDNFQSRRPNTSFCFLDIRSPGLGDTAMYLCATSRGSDTDTQYFGPGTRLTVL.

In this sample, this clone is medium-sized. The gene calls are TRBV27 and TRBJ1-2; 7 positions agree with TRBD1. CDR3 length: 13 residues. The V gene's germline CDR1 is MNHEY and CDR2 SMNVEV (reference sequence). The junction had 1 base not matched to a gene; V was cut back by 0 bases and J by 6 bases. Here the CDR3 DNA reads TGTGCCAGCAGTTTATCGACAGGGAATGGCTACACCTTC. Translation: CASSLSTGNGYTF.

The V call is TRBV21-1, the J call TRBJ1-4. TRBV21-1 is designated a pseudogene. This CDR3 spans 12 amino acids. The CDR3 loop is CASSKKGEKLFF. The DNA for the CDR3 is TGTGCCAGCAGCAAAAAAGGGGAAAAACTGTTTTTT.

The chain recombines TRBV6-4 with TRBJ2-5; 8 nucleotides line up with TRBD2. In germline, CDR1 is MRHNA, CDR2 SNTAGT. The CDR3 has 12 residues. The junction had 6 bases not matched to a gene; V was cut back by 11 bases and J by 4 bases. For the CDR3, the DNA is TGTGCCCGGCCCGGGGGGGGAGAGACCCAGTACTTC. Amino acid sequence: CARPGGGETQYF.

The V and J genes are TRBV7-6 and TRBJ2-7; D is possibly TRBD1 (5 bases). Between the trimmed V and J ends, which lost 3 bases and 2 bases, there was a span of 23 bases. This CDR3 is built from 18 residues. Germline V lookup: CDR1 SGHVS, CDR2 FNYEAQ. The CDR3 nucleotides read TGTGCCAGCAGCTTTCCGCCTCCGCAGGGAATGAGAACCTACGAGCAGTACTTC. Its translation is CASSFPPPQGMRTYEQYF.

The CDR3 sequence is CASSPGAGGGYTF. DNA of the CDR3: TGTGCCAGCAGCCCAGGGGCTGGTGGGGGCTACACCTTC. The V gene is TRBV5-6, the J gene TRBJ1-2; tentatively, D is TRBD1 (6 bases). The CDR3 covers 13 residues. Germline CDR1 reads SGHDT; CDR2 reads YYEEEE. Trimming shortened V by 4 bases and J by 8 bases, and 15 bases separated the two germline ends.